This T cell receptor (beta chain) was sequenced in a study of blood T cell repertoires in COVID-19. The repertoire was sequenced with immunoSEQ multiplex PCR; TCRdb's copy has only in-frame clones and lacks some. This table holds about 200,000 clones, about 88% found once. In germline, CDR1 is WNHNN, CDR2 SYGVQD (reference sequence). Losses at the gene ends were 0 bases for V and 9 bases for J; bases not matched to a gene: 7. The CDR3 runs to 16 residues. The gene calls are TRBV10-1 and TRBJ2-1, with TRBD2 matching over 11 bases. This sequence originates from a woman of 80 years or more with acute or convalescent COVID-19. Sequencing input: peripheral blood. The CDR3 protein is CASSESTSGSRGEQFF. The CDR3 DNA sequence: TGCGCCAGCAGTGAGTCAACTAGCGGGAGTAGGGGTGAGCAGTTCTTC.